This TCR beta chain comes out of a study of blood T cell repertoires in COVID-19. Study-wide background: The United States, Italy and Spain supplied acute and convalescent COVID-19 samples.

As processed by the authors: Amplifying reference gene primers gave estimates of nucleated cell counts. Profiling relied on immunoSEQ multiplex PCR, and the TCRdb table lists in-frame clones only, not all of them. From that table come the V and J calls and clone size; the DNA was used to work out D and trimming. Seen here are approximately 41,000 clones, about nine tenths observed once, and the top ten hold around a fifth. This CDR3 has 15 amino acids. J was trimmed by 2 bases and V by 3 bases; bases with no gene match: 8. From germline, CDR1 is SGDLS and CDR2 YYNGEE. The chain links TRBV9 to TRBJ2-7, with TRBD2 matching 7 bases. The receptor was isolated from a man aged 50-60 years with active COVID-19. Sequencing input: peripheral blood. CDR3 DNA sequence: TGTGCCAGCAGCGGAGAGGCGGGGGATCCCTACGAGCAGTACTTC. Encoded protein: CASSGEAGDPYEQYF.